One and the same sample provided the 18 T cell receptor beta chains below, sequenced in a study of shared clonotypes between healthy human individuals. The naive CD8 fraction comprised CD45RO-negative cells positively selected for CCR7 and excluded terminally differentiated effector memory CD45RA+ cells. Profiled with immunoSEQ multiplex PCR; TCRdb holds only in-frame clones, not every one. The repertoire holds over 2,000,000 clones, roughly 95% seen once, with about 1.7% in the top ten. Sequenced input: naive CD8+ T cells from PBMCs. Receptor source: a man aged 18 to 35 in good health. Some clones in this sample may be carry-over from other donors' samples.

The gene calls are TRBV29-1 and TRBJ2-1, with 7 bases identical to TRBD1. The CDR3 has 16 residues. V lost 1 base and J lost 1; bases outside the gene matches: 7. Germline V gene lookup returns CDR1 SQVTM and CDR2 ANQGSEA. The CDR3 spells CSVEGAGGLSYNEQFF. The CDR3 DNA is TGCAGCGTTGAAGGGGCAGGGGGATTGTCCTACAATGAGCAGTTCTTC.

The V and J genes are TRBV28 and TRBJ2-7; D not certain. This CDR3 contains 15 residues. Germline CDR1 and CDR2: MDHEN and SYDVKM. V was clipped by 5 bases and J by 2 bases, with 16 bases between them. The CDR3 reads CASSQARTRTYEQYF. CDR3 sequence (DNA): TGTGCCAGCAGTCAAGCCCGGACGAGAACCTACGAGCAGTACTTC.

The chain combines TRBV10-3 with TRBJ2-1; TRBD2 matches 14 bases. Germline CDR1 reads ENHRY; CDR2 reads SYGVKD. CDR3 length: 18 amino acids. V lost 4 bases to trimming and J lost 0 bases; unmatched junction nucleotides: 5. CDR3 loop: CAISAGLAGESSYNEQFF. The CDR3 nucleotides are TGTGCCATCAGTGCGGGACTAGCGGGAGAGAGCTCCTACAATGAGCAGTTCTTC.

The chain recombines TRBV9 with TRBJ1-4; maybe TRBD1 (5 bases). Germline values: CDR1 SGDLS, CDR2 YYNGEE. The ends were cut back, 4 bases at V and 3 bases at J, with 16 bases in the middle. This CDR3 has 16 residues. The DNA of the CDR3 is TGTGCCAGCAGCCCCGGGGGGGAGATCGCTAATGAAAAACTGTTTTTT. Its protein is CASSPGGEIANEKLFF.

V usage is TRBV4-2 and J usage is TRBJ1-1; TRBD1 is a possible D gene (5 bases). CDR1 is LGHNA, CDR2 YNFKEQ, per germline. The length of the CDR3 is 15 residues. Deletions cut 0 bases from V and 4 bases from J, with 12 bases between. The CDR3 loop is CASSQEIAGRTEAFF. DNA of the CDR3: TGTGCCAGCAGCCAAGAGATAGCAGGGCGCACTGAAGCTTTCTTT.

This rearrangement joins TRBV2 to TRBJ2-4, with TRBD1 identical over 9 bases. This CDR3 contains 16 residues. Per the germline V gene, CDR1 is SNHLY and CDR2 is FYNNEI. Trimming removed 7 bases from V and 0 bases from J; junction bases left unmatched: 7. The CDR3 here is CASTWTGDGAKNIQYF. The CDR3 region has the DNA TGTGCCAGCACCTGGACAGGGGATGGAGCCAAAAACATTCAGTACTTC.

The chain joins TRBV10-3 to TRBJ2-7, with 11 positions matching TRBD2. Germline V gives CDR1 ENHRY, CDR2 SYGVKD. Losses at the gene ends were 0 bases for V and 1 base for J; bases not matched to a gene: 11. The CDR3 is made up of 19 amino acids. The CDR3 DNA reads as TGTGCCATCAGTGAGTCGGGGGTGGGGACTAGCGGTTTATCCTACGAGCAGTACTTC. It codes for CAISESGVGTSGLSYEQYF.

The chain links TRBV27 to TRBJ2-7, with a possible D match to TRBD1 (6 bases). The ends were cut back, 2 bases at V and 6 bases at J, with 14 bases in the middle. Germline V CDR1 and CDR2: MNHEY, SMNVEV (reference sequence). This CDR3 contains 14 residues. The CDR3, as DNA: TGTGCCAGCAGTTTAGGGGGCAGGCTCGGCGAGCAGTACTTC. This sequence encodes CASSLGGRLGEQYF.

Of note for this clone: Different DNA sequences within this sample yield the same CDR3. J is TRBJ2-1 and V is TRBV4-3; 7 bases are shared with TRBD1. V trimming: 4 bases; J trimming: 2 bases; junction bases outside the gene matches: 5. The CDR3 contains 15 residues. The V gene's germline CDR1 is LGHNA and CDR2 YSLEER. In DNA form, the CDR3 reads TGCGCCAGCAGCCCCGGGACAGCGACCTACAATGAGCAGTTCTTC. Its protein is CASSPGTATYNEQFF.

For this clone: The same CDR3 is also encoded by other DNA sequences in this sample. CDR3 bases: TGTGCCATCCGGGACAGGGCGAACACCGGGGAGCTGTTTTTT. Its protein product is CAIRDRANTGELFF. The V and J genes are TRBV10-3 and TRBJ2-2, with TRBD1 matching 9 bases. Germline trimming cut 8 bases from V and 0 bases from J; bases unmatched to any gene: 1. The germline V gene has CDR1 ENHRY and CDR2 SYGVKD. The CDR3 is made up of 14 amino acids.

V is TRBV18 and J is TRBJ2-2, with D unresolved. Germline-derived CDR1 and CDR2 are KGHSH and LQKENI. V was cut by 4 bases and J by 8 bases, with 11 bases left in between. This CDR3 has 13 amino acids. The CDR3 sequence: CASSLTRSGELFF. The CDR3 region has the DNA TGTGCCAGCTCACTAACCCGCTCAGGGGAGCTGTTTTTT.

This chain links TRBV5-6 with TRBJ2-1, with 10 bases aligning to TRBD1. Germline loops: CDR1 SGHDT, CDR2 YYEEEE. Unmatched junction bases numbered 4, after V lost 1 base and J lost 6 bases. The CDR3 length is 15 residues. The DNA for the CDR3 is TGTGCCAGCAGCTTGTGGGGGACAGGGGTCAATGAGCAGTTCTTC. Protein product: CASSLWGTGVNEQFF.

The genes are TRBV10-3 and TRBJ2-7; D remains unclear. Germline V CDR1 and CDR2: ENHRY, SYGVKD. Trimming shortened V by 6 bases and J by 5 bases, and 5 bases separated the two germline ends. This CDR3 contains 10 residues. CDR3 nucleotide sequence: TGTGCCATCAGAAAGAACGAGCAGTACTTC. Translation: CAIRKNEQYF.

V and J are TRBV7-9 and TRBJ1-1, with no clear D. The CDR3 sequence is 13 residues long. V lost 5 bases and J 3 bases, leaving 10 bases between the germline ends. Germline CDR1 SEHNR, CDR2 FQNEAQ (reference sequence). The CDR3 loop reads CASSPGHYTEAFF. The DNA for the CDR3 is TGTGCCAGCAGCCCGGGCCACTACACTGAAGCTTTCTTT.

V is TRBV19 and J is TRBJ2-5; the D call may be TRBD1 or TRBD2 (5 bases each). V lost 1 base, J lost 6 bases, and 9 bases lay in between. Germline CDR1 reads LNHDA; CDR2 reads SQIVND (reference sequence). The CDR3 has 13 residues. Here the CDR3 reads CASSIAEGQTQYF. The DNA for the CDR3 is TGTGCCAGTAGTATAGCAGAGGGACAGACCCAGTACTTC.

The rearrangement uses TRBV7-9 and TRBJ2-1, with TRBD1 matching 7 bases. The CDR3 has 17 amino acids. The trim removed 8 bases at V and 2 bases at J, leaving 15 bases unmatched. Germline V gene lookup returns CDR1 SEHNR and CDR2 FQNEAQ (reference sequence). CDR3 amino acids: CASLDKGGGYAYNEQFF. Written as DNA, the CDR3 is TGTGCCAGCTTGGACAAAGGGGGCGGGTATGCCTACAATGAGCAGTTCTTC. The full variable domain, rest sourced from reference TRBV7-9 and TRBJ2-1, is DTGVSQNPRHKITKRGQNVTFRCDPISEHNRLYWYRQTLGQGPEFLTYFQNEAQLEKSRLLSDRFSAERPKGSFSTLEIQRTEQGDSAMYLCASLDKGGGYAYNEQFFGPGTRLTVL.

This rearrangement joins TRBV25-1 to TRBJ1-3; no definite D call. The CDR3 is 15 residues long. V lost 7 bases to trimming and J lost 4 bases, with 17 bases between them. Germline assignment: CDR1 MGHDK and CDR2 SYGVNS. The CDR3 is CASMENRGKGNTIYF. The CDR3 DNA reads TGTGCCAGCATGGAAAACCGGGGAAAAGGAAACACCATATATTTT. The variable domain in full, with the rest retrieved from reference TRBV25-1 and TRBJ1-3, is EADIYQTPRYLVIGTGKKITLECSQTMGHDKMYWYQQDPGMELHLIHYSYGVNSTEKGDLSSESTVSRIRTEHFPLTLESARPSHTSQYLCASMENRGKGNTIYFGEGSWLTVV.

The genes are TRBV7-3 and TRBJ2-2, with TRBD1 matching 7 bases. From germline, CDR1 is SGHTA and CDR2 FQGTGA. Losses at the gene ends were 6 bases for V and 2 bases for J; bases not matched to a gene: 6. This CDR3 has 15 amino acids. CDR3 DNA sequence: TGTGCCAGCAGATACCGGGACAGCAACACCGGGGAGCTGTTTTTT. Protein sequence: CASRYRDSNTGELFF.